The clone carrying this TCR beta chain has a handful of counts. The sample belongs to a study of shared clonotypes between healthy human individuals. Generated by immunoSEQ multiplex PCR, the TCRdb table keeps only in-frame clones and is missing some. The sample contains hundreds of thousands of clones, roughly 73% of which appear only once. Germline V lookup: CDR1 SGHVS, CDR2 FQNEAQ. Trimming took 6 bases from V and 2 from J; bases not matched to a gene: 3. This CDR3 is built from 13 residues. Sequenced input: memory CD4+ T cells sorted from blood. Subset: CD45RA-negative fraction. The source is a woman aged 25 to 39 in good health. V is TRBV7-8 and J is TRBJ2-5, with 7 positions matching TRBD1. DNA for the CDR3: TGTGCCAGCAGTCCGGACAGGCAAGAGACCCAGTACTTC. Translating gives CASSPDRQETQYF.